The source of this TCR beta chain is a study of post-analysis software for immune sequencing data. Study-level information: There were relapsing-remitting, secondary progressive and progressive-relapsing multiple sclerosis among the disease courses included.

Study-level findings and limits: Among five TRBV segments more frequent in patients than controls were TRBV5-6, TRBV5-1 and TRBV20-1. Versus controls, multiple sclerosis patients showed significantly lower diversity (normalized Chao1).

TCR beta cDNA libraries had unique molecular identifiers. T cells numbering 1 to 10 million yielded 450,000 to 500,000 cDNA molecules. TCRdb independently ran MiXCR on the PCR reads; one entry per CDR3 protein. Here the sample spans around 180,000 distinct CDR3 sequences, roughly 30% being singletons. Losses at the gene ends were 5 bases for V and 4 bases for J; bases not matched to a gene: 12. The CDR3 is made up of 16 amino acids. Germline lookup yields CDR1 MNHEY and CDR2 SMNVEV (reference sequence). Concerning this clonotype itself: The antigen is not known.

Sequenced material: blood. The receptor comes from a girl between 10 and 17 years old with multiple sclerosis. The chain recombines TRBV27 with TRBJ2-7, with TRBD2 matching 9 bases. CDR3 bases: TGTGCCAGCAGTCTACTGACTAGCGGAATGAGTTACGAGCAGTACTTC. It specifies CASSLLTSGMSYEQYF.